The 32 T cell receptor beta chains presented below share a single source sample, sequenced in a study of radiotherapy plus CTLA-4 blockade in lung cancer. Here immunoSEQ multiplex PCR was the method, and the copy in TCRdb shows in-frame clones only, minus some. The sample lists about 62,000 clones, less than 85% occurring once. Sequenced here: peripheral blood, sampled from a patient treated with radiotherapy plus ipilimumab. Every receptor here comes from a human donor with non-small cell lung cancer who had a complete response to radiotherapy plus ipilimumab.

This sequence joins TRBV30 and TRBJ2-7; maybe TRBD2 (5 bases). V lost 2 bases to trimming and J lost 6 bases, with 20 bases between them. The CDR3 contains 15 residues. CDR1 is GTSNPN and CDR2 is SVGIG in the germline V gene (reference sequence). The DNA of the CDR3 is TGTGCCTGGAGTTTAGCGTGGGTTCGGCGCGGCGAGCAGTACTTC. This gives the protein CAWSLAWVRRGEQYF. Filled out from reference TRBV30 and TRBJ2-7, the complete variable domain reads SQTIHQWPATLVQPVGSPLSLECTVEGTSNPNLYWYRQAAGRGLQLLFYSVGIGQISSEVPQNLSASRPQDRQFILSSKKLLLSDSGFYLCAWSLAWVRRGEQYFGPGTRLTVT.

This chain joins TRBV9 and TRBJ2-2, with TRBD2 identical over 9 bases. Germline CDR1 and CDR2: SGDLS and YYNGEE. This CDR3 spans 15 amino acids. The ends lost 0 bases at V and 5 bases at J; junction bases unmatched: 2. The CDR3 nucleotides are TGTGCCAGCAGCGTAGCAGCGGGAGGAACCGGGGAGCTGTTTTTT. Translation: CASSVAAGGTGELFF.

This chain uses TRBV11-3 with TRBJ2-7, with D possibly TRBD2 on 6 matching bases. CDR3 length: 19 residues. Trimming shortened V by 2 bases and J by 5 bases, and 28 bases separated the two germline ends. Germline V gives CDR1 SGHNT, CDR2 YENEEA. CDR3 sequence: CASSLRFRAGPLLAHEQYF. CDR3 DNA sequence: TGTGCCAGCAGCTTAAGGTTTAGGGCGGGGCCCCTACTAGCTCACGAGCAGTACTTC.

This rearrangement joins TRBV10-3 to TRBJ2-5, with D perhaps TRBD1 (6 bases). The V end lost 10 bases, the J end lost 4 bases, and 10 bases lay between the germline ends. Per the germline V gene, CDR1 is ENHRY and CDR2 is SYGVKD. This CDR3 has 11 amino acids. The CDR3 spells CATGTSETQYF. CDR3 coding DNA: TGTGCCACCGGGACATCAGAGACCCAGTACTTC.

This clone was picked up a small number of times. The chain carries TRBV5-1 and TRBJ2-1, with TRBD1 as a possible D gene (5 bases). CDR1 is SGHRS, CDR2 YFSETQ, per germline. The V end was cut by 7 bases, the J end by 1 base, with 6 bases between. The CDR3 loop spans 12 amino acids. For the CDR3, the DNA is TGCGCCAGCCGACAGTCCTACAATGAGCAGTTCTTC. Translation gives CASRQSYNEQFF.

This clone appeared a single time. The J gene is TRBJ2-7, the V gene TRBV27; TRBD1 matches 8 bases. V lost 5 bases, J lost 5 bases, and 11 bases stayed unmatched. CDR3 length: 15 amino acids. From germline, CDR1 is MNHEY and CDR2 SMNVEV (reference sequence). In DNA, the CDR3 is TGTGCCAGCAGTCCCTTCAGGGGGCCGGGGAACGAGCAGTACTTC. Its protein is CASSPFRGPGNEQYF.

This sequence joins TRBV11-1 and TRBJ2-1; 8 bases align to TRBD1. The junction had 2 bases not matched to a gene; V was cut back by 1 base and J by 0 bases. CDR1 and CDR2 from the germline V gene are SGHAT and FQDESV (reference sequence). This CDR3 contains 16 residues. The CDR3 DNA reads TGTGCCAGCAGCTTAGTTGGGACAGGCTCCTACAATGAGCAGTTCTTC. It encodes CASSLVGTGSYNEQFF.

The chain has TRBV27 and TRBJ1-6; D unresolved. The CDR3 is made up of 13 amino acids. V lost 3 bases and J 7 bases, leaving 7 bases between the germline ends. Per germline, CDR1 MNHEY and CDR2 SMNVEV (reference sequence). The CDR3 DNA follows: TGTGCCAGCAGTTTGGTTGAGAATTCACCCCTCCACTTT. This gives the protein CASSLVENSPLHF.

This chain links TRBV18 with TRBJ2-4; D remains unclear. V dropped 6 bases and J dropped 0 bases, with 9 bases sitting between them. The germline V gene encodes CDR1 KGHSH and CDR2 LQKENI. There are 14 residues in the CDR3. The CDR3 protein is CASSTGEAKNIQYF. The CDR3 DNA sequence: TGTGCCAGCTCTACCGGAGAAGCCAAAAACATTCAGTACTTC.

V and J are TRBV14 and TRBJ2-4; TRBD2 matches 12 bases. Germline CDR1 is SGHDN and CDR2 is FVKESK. V trimming: 1 base; J trimming: 8 bases; junction bases outside the gene matches: 15. The CDR3 loop spans 19 amino acids. DNA of the CDR3: TGTGCCAGCAGCCAAGGGGTCCTAGCGGGAGGGCCCGGGTGGCACATTCAGTACTTC. Encoded protein: CASSQGVLAGGPGWHIQYF.

The chain employs TRBV28 and TRBJ2-1; tentative D call: TRBD1 (5 bases). V dropped 5 bases and J dropped 5 bases, with 19 bases sitting between them. CDR1 and CDR2 from the germline V gene are MDHEN and SYDVKM. The CDR3 is 16 amino acids. The CDR3 here is CASSMGWGSTDNEQFF. CDR3 bases: TGTGCCAGCAGTATGGGGTGGGGCAGCACGGACAATGAGCAGTTCTTC. Full variable domain (rest looked up from reference TRBV28 and TRBJ2-1): DVKVTQSSRYLVKRTGEKVFLECVQDMDHENMFWYRQDPGLGLRLIYFSYDVKMKEKGDIPEGYSVSREKKERFSLILESASTNQTSMYLCASSMGWGSTDNEQFFGPGTRLTVL.

This sequence joins TRBV7-8 and TRBJ2-5, with D perhaps TRBD1 (7 bases). CDR1 and CDR2 (germline): SGHVS, FQNEAQ. Trimming left V 4 bases short and J 4 bases short, with 19 bases between. This CDR3 has 16 residues. CDR3 residues: CASSSTGKRGGETQYF. The CDR3 bases are TGTGCCAGCAGCTCGACAGGGAAACGGGGAGGAGAGACCCAGTACTTC.

The J gene is TRBJ2-7, the V gene TRBV7-2; D ambiguous. The CDR3 covers 16 residues. CDR1 and CDR2 (germline): SGHTA, FQGNSA. Trimming shortened V by 3 bases and J by 0 bases, and 15 bases separated the two germline ends. The CDR3 spells CASSLDSVGASYEQYF. DNA of the CDR3: TGTGCCAGCAGCTTGGATAGTGTCGGAGCCTCCTACGAGCAGTACTTC.

The chain employs TRBV9 and TRBJ1-1; D ambiguous. The V gene's germline CDR1 is SGDLS and CDR2 YYNGEE. The V and J ends lost 3 bases and 1 base respectively, with 10 bases between them. CDR3 size: 14 residues. CDR3: CASSEAGRNTEAFF. CDR3 bases: TGTGCCAGCAGCGAGGCCGGGAGGAACACTGAAGCTTTCTTT.

The J gene is TRBJ1-6, the V gene TRBV19; unclear D gene. The V end was cut by 6 bases, the J end by 6 bases, with 9 bases between. The germline V gene has CDR1 LNHDA and CDR2 SQIVND (reference sequence). CDR3 length: 13 residues. CDR3 region: CASRGRLNSPLHF. The DNA of the CDR3 is TGTGCCAGTAGGGGCAGGCTTAATTCACCCCTCCACTTT.

In this sample, this clone turned up a few times. The chain employs TRBV18 and TRBJ1-4; 8 bases are a match to TRBD1. The CDR3 sequence is 14 residues long. The trim removed 2 bases at V and 8 bases at J, leaving 4 bases unmatched. Germline V gene data show CDR1 as KGHSH and CDR2 as LQKENI. Here the CDR3 reads CASSPETGVEKLFF. CDR3 in DNA: TGTGCCAGCTCACCAGAGACAGGGGTCGAAAAACTGTTTTTT.

This clone has more than one count but fewer than ten. This chain joins TRBV19 and TRBJ1-5; D might be TRBD1 (5 bases). The V end lost 5 bases, the J end lost 3 bases, and 11 bases lay between the germline ends. This CDR3 spans 14 amino acids. Germline-derived CDR1 and CDR2 are LNHDA and SQIVND (reference sequence). The CDR3 reads CASSSRGDNQPQHF. The DNA of the CDR3 is TGTGCCAGTAGTTCTCGGGGGGACAATCAGCCCCAGCATTTT. The variable domain in full, completed from reference TRBV19 and TRBJ1-5, reads DGGITQSPKYLFRKEGQNVTLSCEQNLNHDAMYWYRQDPGQGLRLIYYSQIVNDFQKGDIAEGYSVSREKKESFPLTVTSAQKNPTAFYLCASSSRGDNQPQHFGDGTRLSIL.

This chain uses TRBV28 with TRBJ2-7, with TRBD1 matching over 7 bases. Germline CDR1 is MDHEN and CDR2 is SYDVKM. Trimming cost V 8 bases and J 7 bases; bases outside gene matches: 17. This CDR3 is built from 15 residues. CDR3 protein: CASPPGGLVGAEQYF. CDR3 coding DNA: TGTGCCAGCCCTCCAGGGGGTCTAGTTGGGGCGGAGCAGTACTTC.

There are a few counts of this clone. This chain links TRBV6-6 with TRBJ1-2, with D maybe TRBD1 (6 bases). This CDR3 is built from 13 residues. Trimming took off 5 bases at V and 1 base at J, with 8 bases between the two ends. CDR1 is MNHNY, CDR2 SVGAGI, per germline (reference sequence). For the CDR3, the DNA is TGTGCCAGCAGTAGACAGGTTAACTATGGCTACACCTTC. Translation: CASSRQVNYGYTF.

The chain carries TRBV18 and TRBJ2-7, with 7 positions matching TRBD1. The germline V gene has CDR1 KGHSH and CDR2 LQKENI. Trimming cost V 4 bases and J 2 bases; bases outside gene matches: 5. This CDR3 is built from 14 residues. The CDR3 reads CASSLSTGPYEQYF. In DNA form, the CDR3 reads TGTGCCAGCTCACTATCGACAGGGCCCTACGAGCAGTACTTC.

V gene TRBV28 combines with J gene TRBJ1-2; TRBD1 is a possible D gene (6 bases). V lost 7 bases and J 4 bases, leaving 19 bases between the germline ends. Germline V gene sequence: CDR1 MDHEN, CDR2 SYDVKM. The CDR3 spans 15 residues. Here the CDR3 DNA reads TGTGCCAGCACCACCCCCGGGGGGCGCGTCTATGGCTACACCTTC. Its translation: CASTTPGGRVYGYTF.

This chain joins TRBV5-1 and TRBJ1-2, with 8 bases aligning to TRBD1. Per germline, CDR1 SGHRS and CDR2 YFSETQ. This CDR3 has 14 amino acids. Germline trimming cut 0 bases from V and 4 bases from J; bases unmatched to any gene: 2. CDR3 region: CASSLGTGGYGYTF. For the CDR3, the DNA is TGCGCCAGCAGCTTGGGTACAGGGGGCTATGGCTACACCTTC.

The chain links TRBV7-9 to TRBJ1-3; D not certain. CDR3 length: 14 residues. Trimming left V 8 bases short and J 0 bases short, with 11 bases between. Germline V CDR1 and CDR2: SEHNR, FQNEAQ (reference sequence). The CDR3 protein is CASPVAGSGNTIYF. The CDR3, as DNA: TGTGCCAGCCCCGTGGCGGGCTCTGGAAACACCATATATTTT.

V gene TRBV19 combines with J gene TRBJ2-1; 7 bases agree with TRBD2. Looked up from germline, CDR1 is LNHDA and CDR2 is SQIVND (reference sequence). The CDR3 loop spans 13 amino acids. V dropped 8 bases and J dropped 3; count of bases not matched to a gene: 4. CDR3 residues: CASASGFYNEQFF. CDR3 coding DNA: TGTGCCAGTGCTAGCGGTTTCTACAATGAGCAGTTCTTC.

The genes are TRBV7-9 and TRBJ1-5, with TRBD1 matching over 7 bases. The CDR3 runs 13 residues. Germline CDR1 reads SEHNR; CDR2 reads FQNEAQ (reference sequence). After removal of 3 bases from V and 4 bases from J, the junction contained 0 bases not matched to a gene. CDR3 in amino acids: CASSLGQNQPQHF. The CDR3 nucleotides are TGTGCCAGCAGCTTGGGACAGAATCAGCCCCAGCATTTT.

V usage is TRBV29-1 and J usage is TRBJ1-6, with D possibly matching TRBD1 (6 bases). Trimming pared 5 bases from V and 14 bases from J, leaving 13 bases between. The germline V gene has CDR1 SQVTM and CDR2 ANQGSEA. The CDR3 loop spans 11 amino acids. CDR3 amino acids: CSVFARGSLHF. The CDR3 bases are TGCAGCGTTTTCGCCAGGGGATCCCTCCACTTT.

This chain connects TRBV18 to TRBJ2-7; maybe TRBD2 (6 bases). The CDR3 has 16 residues. CDR1 and CDR2 from the germline V gene are KGHSH and LQKENI. Trimming removed 0 bases from V and 3 bases from J, with 15 bases in between. Here the CDR3 DNA reads TGTGCCAGCTCACCACCGGGCGGGACGGGAGACTACGAGCAGTACTTC. As protein: CASSPPGGTGDYEQYF.

V and J are TRBV7-2 and TRBJ2-1; TRBD2 matches at 11 bases. The CDR3 is 15 residues long. Germline lookup yields CDR1 SGHTA and CDR2 FQGNSA. The V segment lost 5 bases and the J segment 8 bases; nucleotides outside the gene matches: 8. CDR3 DNA sequence: TGTGCCAGCAGCCCCACTAGCGGGAGTAACCATGAGCAGTTCTTC. This translates into CASSPTSGSNHEQFF.

In this sample, this clone turned up a few times. In nucleotides, the CDR3 is TGTGCCAGCAGCAAAGACAGGACGAACACTGAAGCTTTCTTT. Translation gives CASSKDRTNTEAFF. The chain couples TRBV5-6 to TRBJ1-1, with D perhaps TRBD1 (6 bases). Germline V gene lookup returns CDR1 SGHDT and CDR2 YYEEEE. The CDR3 is 14 residues long. V gave up 4 bases and J gave up 1 base, with 11 bases separating them.

This clone was detected only a few times. This chain uses TRBV18 with TRBJ1-6, with D maybe TRBD1 (5 bases). The CDR3 is made up of 16 amino acids. V lost 2 bases and J 6 bases, leaving 14 bases between the germline ends. Germline assignment: CDR1 KGHSH and CDR2 LQKENI. DNA of the CDR3: TGTGCCAGCTCACCAGAGGCAGGGTCTAGTAATTCACCCCTCCACTTT. Its protein is CASSPEAGSSNSPLHF.

The gene calls are TRBV5-1 and TRBJ2-3; TRBD2 matches 9 bases. CDR1 is SGHRS, CDR2 YFSETQ, per germline. Germline trimming cut 5 bases from V and 3 bases from J; bases unmatched to any gene: 4. CDR3 length: 14 residues. The CDR3 here is CASRAGGETDTQYF. CDR3 nucleotides: TGCGCCAGCAGAGCGGGAGGTGAGACAGATACGCAGTATTTT.

Sample share makes this clone medium-sized. The V and J genes are TRBV18 and TRBJ1-2; the D is unclear. The CDR3 totals 12 residues. Between the trimmed V and J ends, which lost 3 bases and 8 bases, there was a span of 10 bases. Per germline, CDR1 KGHSH and CDR2 LQKENI. CDR3 in DNA: TGTGCCAGCTCACCGGCGGGAGGAGGCTACACCTTC. Its translation: CASSPAGGGYTF.